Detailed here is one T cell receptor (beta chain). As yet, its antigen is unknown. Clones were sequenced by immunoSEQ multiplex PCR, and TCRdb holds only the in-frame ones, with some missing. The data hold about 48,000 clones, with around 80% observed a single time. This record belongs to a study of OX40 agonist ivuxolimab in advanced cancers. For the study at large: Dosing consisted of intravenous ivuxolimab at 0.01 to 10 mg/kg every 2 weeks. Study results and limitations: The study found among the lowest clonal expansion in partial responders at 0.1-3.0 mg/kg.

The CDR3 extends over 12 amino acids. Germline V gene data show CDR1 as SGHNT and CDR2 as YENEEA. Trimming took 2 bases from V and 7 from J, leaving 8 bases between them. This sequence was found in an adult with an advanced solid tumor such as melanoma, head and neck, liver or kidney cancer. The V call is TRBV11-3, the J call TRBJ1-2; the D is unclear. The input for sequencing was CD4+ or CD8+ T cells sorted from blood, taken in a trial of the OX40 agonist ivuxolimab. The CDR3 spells CASSLSGVGYTF. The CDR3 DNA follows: TGTGCCAGCAGCTTATCCGGGGTTGGCTACACCTTC.